The clone carrying this T cell receptor beta chain has at least ten counts. As yet, its antigen is unknown. Original processing notes: A per-sample median of around 88,000 TCRs was observed, with counts ranging from roughly 20,000 to 750,000. Using its own MiXCR run on the 5' RACE reads, TCRdb lists one record per CDR3 protein. TCRdb, rather than the study authors, made the V and J calls. Of approximately 140,000 distinct CDR3 sequences listed, around 4.1% were seen once; the top ten hold about 1.3%. The sample belongs to a study of human T cells and chemical hapten exposure. Study at large: Small pooled library volume differences mainly caused per-sample TCR yield variation. Broader study findings: TCRs at a frequency above 1 in 1000 stayed unchanged with DPC sensitization.

Germline CDR1 reads MDHEN; CDR2 reads SYDVKM. V lost 6 bases and J lost 5; bases outside the gene matches: 5. CDR3 size: 14 residues. Unfractionated whole blood yielded total RNA. This TCR came from a female donor in good health. V usage is TRBV28 and J usage is TRBJ2-1; 9 nucleotides agree with TRBD1. In nucleotides, the CDR3 is TGTGCCAGCAGCATTAGGGACAGGGACAATGAGCAGTTCTTC. Its translation: CASSIRDRDNEQFF.